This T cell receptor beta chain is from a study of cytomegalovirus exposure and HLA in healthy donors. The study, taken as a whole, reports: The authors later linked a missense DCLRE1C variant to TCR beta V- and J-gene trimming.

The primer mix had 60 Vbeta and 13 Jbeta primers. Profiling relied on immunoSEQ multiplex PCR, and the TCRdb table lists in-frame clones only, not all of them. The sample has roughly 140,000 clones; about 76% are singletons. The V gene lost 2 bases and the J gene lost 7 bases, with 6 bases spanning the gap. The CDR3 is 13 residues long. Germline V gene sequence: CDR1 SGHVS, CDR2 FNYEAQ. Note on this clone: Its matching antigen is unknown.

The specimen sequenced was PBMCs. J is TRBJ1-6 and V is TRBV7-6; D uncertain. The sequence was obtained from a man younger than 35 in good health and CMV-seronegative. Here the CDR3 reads CASSLRLNSPLHF. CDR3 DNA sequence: TGTGCCAGCAGCTTACGGTTAAATTCACCCCTCCACTTT.